Listed here are 20 T cell receptor beta chains from one sample, sequenced in a study of blood T cells in healthy people across ages. Sample-barcoded 5' priming and a J-beta primer mix drove a second PCR of 7 to 11 cycles. Each CDR3 protein gets one entry after TCRdb re-called the 5' RACE reads with MiXCR. The sample holds approximately 900,000 distinct CDR3 sequences; approximately 32% are singletons and the top ten take about a tenth. These data were also filed under a second study, of T cells of mothers and their children.

Sequencing was carried out using blood. The origin of the receptors is a woman aged 40 to 50 in good health.

This chain joins TRBV20-1 and TRBJ1-1, with TRBD1 identical over 11 bases. The CDR3 is made up of 15 amino acids. Losses at the gene ends were 1 base for V and 2 bases for J; bases not matched to a gene: 3. CDR1 is DFQATT, CDR2 SNEGSKA, per germline (reference sequence). The CDR3 DNA sequence: TGCAGTGCTAGAGGGGACAGGGGGATCAACACTGAAGCTTTCTTT. It codes for CSARGDRGINTEAFF.

Note on this clonotype: Its ends do not fully match the called genes, so a read error is possible. The J gene is TRBJ1-1, the V gene TRBV28; 9 bases match TRBD1. Germline V CDR1 and CDR2: MDHEN, SYDVKM. This CDR3 region has 15 residues. This CDR3 is CASSVLDRGRAEVFF. DNA of the CDR3: TGTGCCAGCAGCGTCTTGGACAGGGGAAGAGCTGAAGTTTTCTTT.

J is TRBJ2-1 and V is TRBV7-6; the D gene is possibly TRBD1 (6 bases). With 3 bases removed from V and 7 bases from J, the gap between germline ends came to 22 bases. Germline CDR1 reads SGHVS; CDR2 reads FNYEAQ. The CDR3 covers 17 residues. The CDR3 DNA follows: TGTGCCAGCAGCTTTATCCCCCGACAGGCGATGGGGAATGAGCAGTTCTTC. Protein: CASSFIPRQAMGNEQFF.

This clonotype was seen more than once but under ten times. The chain combines TRBV19 with TRBJ1-2; tentative D call: TRBD1 (5 bases). Per the germline V gene, CDR1 is LNHDA and CDR2 is SQIVND (reference sequence). V was cut by 5 bases and J by 3 bases, with 13 bases left in between. The CDR3 has 14 amino acids. Written as DNA, the CDR3 is TGTGCCAGTAGTCTTAGCACAGGAGACTATGGCTACACCTTC. This codes for CASSLSTGDYGYTF.

This clonotype was detected ten times or more. The rearrangement links TRBV15 to TRBJ1-6; 9 bases match TRBD1. Germline values: CDR1 LNHNV, CDR2 YYDKDF (reference sequence). V trimming: 11 bases; J trimming: 9 bases; junction bases outside the gene matches: 14. CDR3 size: 15 residues. CDR3 in amino acids: CASRDRVILGSPLHF. Written as DNA, the CDR3 is TGTGCCTCCCGGGACAGGGTGATCCTAGGTTCACCCCTCCACTTT.

A note on this clonotype: One end of the junction varies from germline; a read error may be responsible. This chain uses TRBV28 with TRBJ1-2, with D possibly being TRBD1 (6 bases). The germline V gene encodes CDR1 MDHEN and CDR2 SYDVKM. This CDR3 has 17 amino acids. The CDR3 sequence: CASSLPPGQHGGYGFTF. The CDR3 nucleotides are TGTGCCAGCAGTTTGCCCCCCGGGCAACACGGGGGCTATGGCTTCACCTTC.

V and J are TRBV5-4 and TRBJ1-2; D ambiguous. Between the trimmed V and J ends, which lost 4 bases and 4 bases, there was a span of 11 bases. CDR3 length equals 13 residues. Germline-derived CDR1 and CDR2 are SGHNT and YYREEE (reference sequence). The CDR3 is CASSGEATYGYTF. The DNA for the CDR3 is TGTGCCAGCAGCGGGGAGGCGACCTATGGCTACACCTTC.

This clonotype has just a few counts. The junction differs from germline at one of its ends, possibly a read error. The chain couples TRBV11-1 to TRBJ1-1, with 9 bases that match TRBD1. The germline V gene encodes CDR1 SGHAT and CDR2 FQDESV (reference sequence). CDR3 length: 13 amino acids. The CDR3, as DNA: TGTGCCAGCAGCAAGACAGGGGGGACTGAAACTTTCTTT. Translating it yields CASSKTGGTETFF.

This chain joins TRBV10-1 and TRBJ1-2; D gene ambiguous. Germline loops: CDR1 WNHNN, CDR2 SYGVQD (reference sequence). V was shortened by 5 bases and J by 0 bases, with 7 bases between the two germline ends. The length of the CDR3 is 13 residues. DNA for the CDR3: TGCGCCAGCAGTCCGACATCTAACTATGGCTACACCTTC. As protein: CASSPTSNYGYTF.

The chain employs TRBV6-6 and TRBJ2-7, with D possibly matching TRBD2 (7 bases). V was pared by 7 bases and J by 3 bases, with 16 bases between. The CDR3 is made up of 14 amino acids. Germline V CDR1 and CDR2: MNHNY, SVGAGI (reference sequence). The DNA of the CDR3 is TGTGCCAGCACCCGGGAGGTGGACAGCTACGAGCAGTACTTC. Translation gives CASTREVDSYEQYF.

This clonotype turned up a few times. The CDR3 coding sequence is TGCAGTGCTAGAGGGATCACCCCGGGACAACCCTACGAGCAGTACTTC. This sequence encodes CSARGITPGQPYEQYF. V usage is TRBV20-1 and J usage is TRBJ2-7; TRBD1 might be the D (6 bases). The CDR3 consists of 16 residues. V dropped 1 base and J dropped 2 bases, with 18 bases sitting between them. Germline V lookup: CDR1 DFQATT, CDR2 SNEGSKA (reference sequence).

The table lists this clonotype with many counts. The chain carries TRBV28 and TRBJ2-5, with D perhaps matching TRBD1 (5 bases). Germline CDR1 reads MDHEN; CDR2 reads SYDVKM. The V gene lost 7 bases and the J gene lost 11 bases, with 14 bases spanning the gap. This CDR3 contains 11 residues. CDR3 sequence reads: CASTVLDKQYF. The CDR3 coding sequence is TGTGCCAGCACCGTATTGGACAAGCAGTACTTC.

Remarks on this clonotype: The junction and the germline gene differ at one end; a read error may be behind it. The CDR3, as DNA: TGCGCCAGCAGCTTGCAGGGGGGGCGAGAGACCCAGTACTTC. Encoded protein: CASSLQGGRETQYF. J is TRBJ2-5 and V is TRBV7-2; D may correspond to TRBD1 or TRBD2 (7 bases each). The CDR3 covers 14 residues. Germline CDR1 and CDR2: SGHTA and FQGNSA.

This clonotype occurred many times. This chain uses TRBV20-1 with TRBJ2-5; D not certain. The CDR3 runs to 10 residues. V shed 3 bases and J shed 3 bases, with 2 bases lying between them. CDR1 and CDR2 (germline): DFQATT, SNEGSKA (reference sequence). CDR3 protein: CSAREETQYF. CDR3 DNA sequence: TGCAGTGCTAGGGAAGAGACCCAGTACTTC.

The V and J genes are TRBV15 and TRBJ2-5; 7 bases are shared with TRBD2. With the DNA end fitting TRBJ2-7 better, the J assignment may be wrong. The CDR3 is 15 residues long. Germline CDR1 LNHNV, CDR2 YYDKDF (reference sequence). CDR3 nucleotide sequence: TGTGCCACCAGCCCACGCGACGGGGGGTTTGACGAGCAGTACTTC. It yields the protein CATSPRDGGFDEQYF.

This clonotype was recorded at least ten times. This chain connects TRBV7-2 to TRBJ1-2; D unresolved. Per the germline V gene, CDR1 is SGHTA and CDR2 is FQGNSA. The CDR3 runs 11 residues. With 5 bases removed from V and 7 bases from J, the gap between germline ends came to 8 bases. The CDR3 is CASSPGIGYTF. In DNA, the CDR3 is TGTGCCAGCAGCCCCGGGATTGGCTACACCTTC.

The rearrangement joins TRBV7-9 to TRBJ1-6; no reliable D call. Trimming removed 4 bases at V and 6 bases at J, with 22 bases between. The CDR3 length is 18 residues. Looked up from germline, CDR1 is SEHNR and CDR2 is FQNEAQ (reference sequence). The CDR3 loop is CASSSRDGEVGLNSPLHF. The DNA for the CDR3 is TGTGCCAGCAGCTCGAGGGATGGGGAGGTCGGACTTAATTCACCCCTCCACTTT.

Many counts were recorded for this clonotype. At one end the junction does not follow the germline gene, possibly because of a read error. V is TRBV6-6 and J is TRBJ2-3, with 10 bases aligning to TRBD1. The CDR3 consists of 15 residues. The germline V gene encodes CDR1 MNHNY and CDR2 SVGAGI (reference sequence). The DNA for the CDR3 is TGTGCCGGCAGTCCTCCGGGACAGGGGTCGGATACGCAGTATTTT. Translated: CAGSPPGQGSDTQYF.

In regard to this clonotype: The missing conserved phenylalanine or tryptophan at the end of this CDR3 makes a read error likely. The J gene is TRBJ1-3, the V gene TRBV18; D is possibly TRBD1 (6 bases). The CDR3 sequence is 17 residues long. Germline lookup yields CDR1 KGHSH and CDR2 LQKENI. The ends were cut back, 3 bases at V and 3 bases at J, with 18 bases in the middle. CDR3 nucleotide sequence: TGTGCCAGCTCACCGGAATTATTCGGGGGGCGTGGAAACACCATATATGTT. Residues: CASSPELFGGRGNTIYV.

This clonotype was counted a few times. The V and J genes are TRBV3-1 and TRBJ1-2; TRBD1 might be the D (5 bases). CDR1 is LGHDT and CDR2 is YNNKEL in the germline V gene (reference sequence). The CDR3 extends over 14 amino acids. With 1 base removed from V and 5 bases from J, the gap between germline ends came to 11 bases. The CDR3 loop is CASSQARGVYGYTF. Here the CDR3 DNA reads TGTGCCAGCAGCCAAGCTAGGGGCGTATATGGCTACACCTTC.